One sample yielded the 12 T cell receptor beta chains listed below, sequenced in a study of OX40 agonist ivuxolimab in advanced cancers. TCRdb's copy holds only in-frame clones and misses some; the assay was immunoSEQ multiplex PCR. The data contain about 100,000 clones, more than 75% of them singletons. Sequenced here: CD4+ or CD8+ T cells sorted from blood, sampled in a trial of the OX40 agonist ivuxolimab. These receptors were collected from an adult with an advanced solid tumor such as melanoma, head and neck, liver or kidney cancer.

The chain is built from TRBV18 and TRBJ1-5; D gene ambiguous. CDR3 length: 14 amino acids. Germline loops: CDR1 KGHSH, CDR2 LQKENI. V was trimmed by 0 bases and J by 7 bases, leaving 10 bases between them. CDR3 in amino acids: CASSPPPGRQPQHF. Written as DNA, the CDR3 is TGTGCCAGCTCACCACCGCCAGGAAGACAGCCCCAGCATTTT. Complete variable domain (other parts from reference TRBV18 and TRBJ1-5): NAGVMQNPRHLVRRRGQEARLRCSPMKGHSHVYWYRQLPEEGLKFMVYLQKENIIDESGMPKERFSAEFPKEGPSILRIQQVVRGDSAAYFCASSPPPGRQPQHFGDGTRLSIL.

The sample holds one count of this clone. The chain couples TRBV5-6 to TRBJ2-2; TRBD1 matches 7 bases. With V trimmed by 3 bases and J by 7 bases, 12 bases remained unmatched. The germline CDR1 and CDR2 sequences are SGHDT and YYEEEE. CDR3 length equals 16 residues. The CDR3 DNA follows: TGTGCCAGCAGCTCCATGACAGGGCTTGAGGGCGGGGAGCTGTTTTTT. Protein sequence: CASSSMTGLEGGELFF.

The chain links TRBV6-5 to TRBJ2-1, with D perhaps being TRBD1 or TRBD2 (6 bases each). There are 13 residues in the CDR3. The ends were cut back, 7 bases at V and 8 bases at J, with 15 bases in the middle. Germline CDR1 MNHEY, CDR2 SVGAGI. The DNA for the CDR3 is TGTGCCAGCATCCCACCCGGGGGCGATGAGCAGTTCTTC. It encodes CASIPPGGDEQFF.

V and J are TRBV28 and TRBJ2-7, with 9 bases lining up with TRBD1. The ends lost 5 bases at V and 0 bases at J; junction bases unmatched: 5. Germline CDR1 and CDR2: MDHEN and SYDVKM. The CDR3 loop spans 15 amino acids. As DNA, the CDR3 is TGTGCCAGCAGTCCAGGGGACAGGGACTCCTACGAGCAGTACTTC. Translated: CASSPGDRDSYEQYF.

This chain links TRBV23-1 with TRBJ2-7, with D tentatively TRBD1 or TRBD2 (5 bases each). TRBV23-1 is identified as an open reading frame with a role that is uncertain. The ends were cut back, 2 bases at V and 3 bases at J, with 5 bases in the middle. The CDR3 covers 12 residues. The CDR3 DNA sequence: TGCGCCAGCAGTCAAGGGGGCTACGAGCAGTACTTC. Translated, it gives CASSQGGYEQYF.

The chain is built from TRBV5-1 and TRBJ2-5; D call uncertain. Germline CDR1 is SGHRS and CDR2 is YFSETQ. The CDR3 has 11 amino acids. V was trimmed by 8 bases and J by 5 bases, leaving 10 bases between them. The CDR3 nucleotides read TGCGCCAGTAGACTTACCGAGACCCAGTACTTC. Translation: CASRLTETQYF.

The chain is built from TRBV7-2 and TRBJ1-2, with 8 bases matching TRBD1. This CDR3 is built from 16 residues. The junction had 12 bases not matched to a gene; V was cut back by 5 bases and J by 4 bases. Germline V gene data show CDR1 as SGHTA and CDR2 as FQGNSA. The CDR3 DNA reads TGTGCCAGCAGCCCCGCCGGTACAGGGGGGCTCTATGGCTACACCTTC. It codes for CASSPAGTGGLYGYTF.

V gene TRBV15 combines with J gene TRBJ2-5; D is ambiguous. Germline assignment: CDR1 LNHNV and CDR2 YYDKDF (reference sequence). This CDR3 region has 11 residues. Between the trimmed V and J ends, which lost 4 bases and 2 bases, there was a span of 2 bases. The chain's CDR3 is CATSKQETQYF. The CDR3 coding sequence is TGTGCCACCAGCAAACAAGAGACCCAGTACTTC.

This clone came up once. The CDR3 DNA sequence: TGTGCCAGCAGCTTAGCGCTCGGCCAATACAATGAGCAGTTCTTC. Its translation is CASSLALGQYNEQFF. This sequence joins TRBV7-2 and TRBJ2-1; D gene unclear. V was cut by 0 bases and J by 4 bases, with 10 bases left in between. The CDR3 loop spans 15 amino acids. Germline V gives CDR1 SGHTA, CDR2 FQGNSA.

This chain uses TRBV12-5 with TRBJ2-7; 8 bases are a match to TRBD1. V gave up 7 bases and J gave up 0 bases; unmatched junction bases: 11. The CDR3 length is 16 residues. From germline, CDR1 is LGHNT and CDR2 FRNRAP. The CDR3 here is CASVIGQGPISYEQYF. The CDR3 DNA reads as TGTGCTAGTGTGATCGGACAGGGCCCCATCTCCTACGAGCAGTACTTC.

The rearrangement joins TRBV5-4 to TRBJ1-2; no reliable D call. V was clipped by 1 base and J by 4 bases, with 14 bases between them. CDR1 and CDR2 from the germline V gene are SGHNT and YYREEE (reference sequence). The CDR3 runs 15 residues. The CDR3 here is CASSLRGAEFYGYTF. The CDR3 DNA reads as TGTGCCAGCAGCTTGCGGGGAGCTGAGTTCTATGGCTACACCTTC.

This rearrangement joins TRBV5-1 to TRBJ2-4, with 11 bases fitting TRBD2. With V trimmed by 0 bases and J by 1 base, 9 bases remained unmatched. The germline V gene has CDR1 SGHRS and CDR2 YFSETQ. This CDR3 spans 19 amino acids. In DNA form, the CDR3 reads TGCGCCAGCAGCTTGGTCCCAGTTCTAGCGGGAGGTGCCAAAAACATTCAGTACTTC. Translating it yields CASSLVPVLAGGAKNIQYF.